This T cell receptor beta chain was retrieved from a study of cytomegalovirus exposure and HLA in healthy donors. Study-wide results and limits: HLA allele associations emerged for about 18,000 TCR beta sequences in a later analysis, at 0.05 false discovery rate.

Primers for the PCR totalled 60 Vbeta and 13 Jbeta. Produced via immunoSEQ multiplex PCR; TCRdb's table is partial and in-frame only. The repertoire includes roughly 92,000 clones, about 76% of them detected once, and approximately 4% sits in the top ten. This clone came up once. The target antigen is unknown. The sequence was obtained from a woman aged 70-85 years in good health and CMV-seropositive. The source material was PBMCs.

The CDR3 reads CASSLTSSYEQYF. DNA of the CDR3: TGTGCCAGCAGCTTGACTAGCTCCTACGAGCAGTACTTC. The J gene is TRBJ2-7, the V gene TRBV5-4; possible D gene TRBD2, 5 bases. V dropped 1 base and J dropped 0 bases, with 5 bases sitting between them. CDR1 SGHNT and CDR2 YYREEE come from the germline V gene (reference sequence). CDR3 length: 13 residues.